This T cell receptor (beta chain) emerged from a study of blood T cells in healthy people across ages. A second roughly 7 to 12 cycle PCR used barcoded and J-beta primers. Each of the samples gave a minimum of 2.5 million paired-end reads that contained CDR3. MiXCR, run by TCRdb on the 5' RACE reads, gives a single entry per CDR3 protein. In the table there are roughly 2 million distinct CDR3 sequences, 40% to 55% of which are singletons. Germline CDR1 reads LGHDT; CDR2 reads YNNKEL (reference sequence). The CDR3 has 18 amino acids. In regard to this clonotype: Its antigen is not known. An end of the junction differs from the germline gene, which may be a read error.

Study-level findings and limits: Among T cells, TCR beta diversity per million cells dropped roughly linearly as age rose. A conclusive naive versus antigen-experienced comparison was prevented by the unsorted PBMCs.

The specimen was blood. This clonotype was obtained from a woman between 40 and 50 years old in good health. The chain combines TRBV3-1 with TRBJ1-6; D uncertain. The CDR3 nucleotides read TGTGCCTGCAGCCAAGGTGTGGTTGAGGGTACCTATAATTCACCCCTCCACTTT. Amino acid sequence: CACSQGVVEGTYNSPLHF.